The sequence of this T cell receptor (beta chain) was determined in a study of blood T cells in healthy people across ages. Trimming cost V 3 bases and J 4 bases, with 10 bases left between them. The CDR3 consists of 13 residues. CDR1 is SGHRS and CDR2 is YFSETQ in the germline V gene. Primed by a sample-barcoded 5' primer and a J-beta primer mix, a second PCR proceeded for 7 to 11 cycles. TCRdb independently ran MiXCR on the 5' RACE reads; one entry per CDR3 protein. The sample shows around 1,700,000 distinct CDR3 sequences, over 25% of them seen only once. This clonotype has only a few counts. The sequencing input was blood. This receptor was identified in a woman in her thirties in good health. This chain links TRBV5-1 with TRBJ2-5; D is undetermined. CDR3 nucleotide sequence: TGCGCCAGCAGCTCCGAAGTATTAGAGACCCAGTACTTC. It yields the protein CASSSEVLETQYF.